A single TCR beta chain is shown here with its context. The target antigen is unknown. All patients relapsed after autologous stem cell transplantation, and brentuximab vedotin exposure varied. Complete response, partial response or progressive disease constituted the best responses recorded. The sample is drawn from a study of PD-1 blockade in classical Hodgkin lymphoma. Looking at the study overall: Patients had nivolumab dosed at 3 mg/kg, delivered intravenously every 2 weeks.

Study conclusions and caveats: Newly diagnosed patients had baseline TCR diversity that was reportedly lower than that of healthy donors.

Repertoires were generated with immunoSEQ multiplex PCR, while TCRdb's copy carries only in-frame clones and drops some. The sample has tens of thousands of clones; approximately 70% are singletons. Trimming removed 5 bases at V and 0 bases at J, with 9 bases between. The CDR3 consists of 14 residues. From germline, CDR1 is MDHEN and CDR2 SYDVKM. This chain uses TRBV28 with TRBJ2-3; D is unclear. This clonotype originated in a human donor with classical Hodgkin lymphoma. The sample consisted of peripheral blood mononuclear cells (PBMCs), taken before the second cycle of nivolumab. The DNA for the CDR3 is TGTGCCAGCAGTGCGGTTTCTAGCACAGATACGCAGTATTTT. Translated: CASSAVSSTDTQYF.